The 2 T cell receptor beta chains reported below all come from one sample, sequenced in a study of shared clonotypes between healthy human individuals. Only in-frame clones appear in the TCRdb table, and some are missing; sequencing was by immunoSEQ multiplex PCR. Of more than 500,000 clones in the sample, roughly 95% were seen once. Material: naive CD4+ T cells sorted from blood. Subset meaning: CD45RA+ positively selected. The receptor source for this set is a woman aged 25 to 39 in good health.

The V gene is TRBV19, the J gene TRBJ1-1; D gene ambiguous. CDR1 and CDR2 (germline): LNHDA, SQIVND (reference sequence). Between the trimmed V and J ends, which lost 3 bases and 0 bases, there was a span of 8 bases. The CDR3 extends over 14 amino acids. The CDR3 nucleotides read TGTGCCAGTAGTATGGCCACAGTGAACACTGAAGCTTTCTTT. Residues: CASSMATVNTEAFF.

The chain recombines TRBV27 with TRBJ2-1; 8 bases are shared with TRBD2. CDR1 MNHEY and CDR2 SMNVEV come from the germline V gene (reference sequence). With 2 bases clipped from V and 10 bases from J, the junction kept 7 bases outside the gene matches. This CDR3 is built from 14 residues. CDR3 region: CASSLLAGPPEQFF. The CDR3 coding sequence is TGTGCCAGCAGTTTACTAGCGGGTCCCCCGGAGCAGTTCTTC.